The 17 T cell receptor beta chains below were found in one sample sequenced in a study of blood T cells in healthy people across ages. Sample-barcoded 5' priming and a J-beta primer mix drove a second PCR of about 6 to 12 cycles. Via MiXCR, TCRdb re-called the 5' RACE reads, giving one row per CDR3 protein. Among 1.5 million to 2 million distinct CDR3 sequences, around half were seen once, and the ten largest hold over 2%. Input material: blood. These receptors all come from a woman aged 40 to 49 in good health.

This clonotype was picked up one time. The chain uses TRBV5-1 and TRBJ1-2, with 8 nucleotides matching TRBD1. Per the germline V gene, CDR1 is SGHRS and CDR2 is YFSETQ. The CDR3 is 14 residues long. Losses at the gene ends were 0 bases for V and 8 bases for J; bases not matched to a gene: 6. This CDR3 is CASSLGPTGDGYTF. The DNA for the CDR3 is TGCGCCAGCAGCTTGGGTCCGACAGGGGACGGCTACACCTTC.

This chain links TRBV7-2 with TRBJ2-5, with 13 bases that match TRBD2. The germline V gene encodes CDR1 SGHTA and CDR2 FQGNSA. J lost 5 bases, V lost 4 bases, and 4 bases had no gene match. The CDR3 sequence is 15 residues long. Here the CDR3 reads CASSSTSGGVETQYF. The CDR3 DNA is TGTGCCAGCAGCTCAACTAGCGGGGGGGTGGAGACCCAGTACTTC.

This chain connects TRBV20-1 to TRBJ2-7; tentatively, D is TRBD2 (6 bases). Germline assignment: CDR1 DFQATT and CDR2 SNEGSKA (reference sequence). The length of the CDR3 is 14 residues. The ends were cut back, 5 bases at V and 0 bases at J, with 14 bases in the middle. The CDR3 is CSAATGLSSYEQYF. The CDR3 nucleotides read TGCAGTGCTGCCACGGGACTCAGCTCCTACGAGCAGTACTTC.

Notes on this clonotype: At one end the junction does not follow the germline gene, possibly because of a read error. This chain links TRBV12-3 or TRBV12-4 with TRBJ2-5, with 10 bases matching TRBD2. The CDR3 is 17 amino acids. CDR3 sequence reads: CACSHGVSGGHQETQYF. Here the CDR3 DNA reads TGTGCCTGCAGCCACGGGGTTAGCGGGGGGCACCAAGAGACCCAGTACTTC.

V and J are TRBV5-1 and TRBJ2-5; TRBD2 matches at 8 bases. V lost 0 bases, J lost 7 bases, and 11 bases stayed unmatched. The CDR3 covers 16 residues. The germline V gene encodes CDR1 SGHRS and CDR2 YFSETQ. The CDR3 spells CASSLARGSGVGTQYF. CDR3 DNA sequence: TGCGCCAGCAGCTTGGCTCGGGGTAGCGGGGTCGGGACCCAGTACTTC.

The chain carries TRBV28 and TRBJ2-7, with 7 nucleotides matching TRBD1. The V gene end was trimmed by 4 bases and the J gene end by 3 bases; junction bases not matched to a gene: 12. CDR1 and CDR2 (germline): MDHEN, SYDVKM. The CDR3 runs to 16 residues. In DNA form, the CDR3 reads TGTGCCAGCAGTTCGGCCGGGACAGCCAATTACTACGAGCAGTACTTC. This codes for CASSSAGTANYYEQYF. Full variable domain (outside the CDR3, taken from reference TRBV28 and TRBJ2-7): DVKVTQSSRYLVKRTGEKVFLECVQDMDHENMFWYRQDPGLGLRLIYFSYDVKMKEKGDIPEGYSVSREKKERFSLILESASTNQTSMYLCASSSAGTANYYEQYFGPGTRLTVT.

This clonotype has more than one count but fewer than ten. The genes are TRBV20-1 and TRBJ2-7; weak D call: TRBD2 (6 bases). The V gene's germline CDR1 is DFQATT and CDR2 SNEGSKA (reference sequence). V shed 6 bases and J shed 7 bases, with 13 bases lying between them. This CDR3 spans 11 amino acids. The CDR3: CSAGRGREQYF. CDR3 nucleotides: TGCAGTGCCGGGCGTGGGAGGGAGCAGTACTTC.

This clonotype showed up just a few times. The chain employs TRBV12-3 or TRBV12-4 and TRBJ1-2, with 8 bases that match TRBD1. The CDR3 sequence is 13 residues long. Trimming removed 7 bases from V and 4 bases from J; junction bases left unmatched: 5. The DNA of the CDR3 is TGTGCCAGCACTCTACAGGGGGGCTATGGCTACACCTTC. Translating it yields CASTLQGGYGYTF.

This chain uses TRBV6-2 or TRBV6-3 with TRBJ1-1; 7 bases fit TRBD1. The trim removed 7 bases at V and 6 bases at J, leaving 14 bases unmatched. This CDR3 spans 15 amino acids. CDR1 and CDR2 from the germline V gene are MNHEY and SVGEGT. CDR3 nucleotide sequence: TGTGCCAGCACTACCGCCGGACAGGACAGACCTGAAGCTTTCTTT. Its translation is CASTTAGQDRPEAFF.

The chain has TRBV6-2 or TRBV6-3 and TRBJ2-7; 7 bases line up with TRBD2. The germline CDR1 and CDR2 sequences are MNHEY and SVGEGT. With 7 bases clipped from V and 5 bases from J, the junction kept 5 bases outside the gene matches. The CDR3 spans 12 residues. The CDR3 bases are TGTGCCAGCAAAGGGAGCGGGAACGAGCAGTACTTC. Translation gives CASKGSGNEQYF.

This clonotype was counted between two and nine times. The chain combines TRBV7-9 with TRBJ2-5; D tentatively fits TRBD1 or TRBD2 (5 bases each). Trimming pared 7 bases from V and 4 bases from J, leaving 10 bases between. CDR1 is SEHNR and CDR2 is FQNEAQ in the germline V gene (reference sequence). CDR3 length equals 12 residues. The CDR3 loop is CASIQGRETQYF. In DNA form, the CDR3 reads TGTGCCAGCATTCAGGGACGAGAGACCCAGTACTTC.

The V call is TRBV21-1, the J call TRBJ2-7; the DNA was not used to check the table's D call, TRBD1. TRBV21-1 is given as a pseudogene. The CDR3 covers 17 residues. In nucleotides, the CDR3 is TGTGCCAGCAGCCCCACTTCTCAGGGCACAAGCTCCTACGAGCAGTACTTC. Translation gives CASSPTSQGTSSYEQYF.

The V gene is TRBV10-3, the J gene TRBJ2-1; tentative D call: TRBD2 (7 bases). The CDR3 extends over 15 amino acids. Trimming cost V 8 bases and J 6 bases, with 20 bases left between them. CDR1 and CDR2 from the germline V gene are ENHRY and SYGVKD. The DNA of the CDR3 is TGTGCCATCCGGGGGGCGGGGGCGGTGGGCAATGAGCAGTTCTTC. Translated: CAIRGAGAVGNEQFF.

This clonotype was observed a few times. As DNA, the CDR3 is TGCGCCAGCAGCTTGTCGGTGCTCTCTGGGGCCAACGTCCTGACTTTC. Amino acids: CASSLSVLSGANVLTF. J is TRBJ2-6 and V is TRBV5-1; no reliable D call. Deletions cut 1 base from V and 0 bases from J, with 8 bases between. The length of the CDR3 is 16 residues. CDR1 SGHRS and CDR2 YFSETQ come from the germline V gene.

Concerning this clonotype itself: One end of the junction does not line up with germline, which may come from a read error. The chain combines TRBV12-5 with TRBJ2-3, with D maybe TRBD1 (6 bases). This CDR3 spans 15 amino acids. Germline V gene lookup returns CDR1 LGHNT and CDR2 FRNRAP. Here the CDR3 DNA reads TGTGCTGGTGGCAACGACAGGTCTGGCACAGATACGCAGTATTTT. Translation: CAGGNDRSGTDTQYF.

A few counts support this clonotype. The chain combines TRBV6-6 with TRBJ2-4, with 10 bases matching TRBD2. The CDR3 contains 15 residues. The V segment lost 2 bases and the J segment 6 bases; nucleotides outside the gene matches: 4. CDR1 and CDR2 from the germline V gene are MNHNY and SVGAGI (reference sequence). The DNA of the CDR3 is TGTGCCAGCAGTTACCTTGCTAGCGGGGGAAACATTCAGTACTTC. Translating it yields CASSYLASGGNIQYF.

The chain employs TRBV10-3 and TRBJ2-3; possibly TRBD1 for D (6 bases). The CDR3 loop spans 14 amino acids. Germline V CDR1 and CDR2: ENHRY, SYGVKD. Between the trimmed V and J ends, which lost 7 bases and 3 bases, there was a span of 14 bases. The CDR3 is CAIKGDQKTDTQYF. Here the CDR3 DNA reads TGTGCCATCAAGGGGGACCAAAAGACAGATACGCAGTATTTT.